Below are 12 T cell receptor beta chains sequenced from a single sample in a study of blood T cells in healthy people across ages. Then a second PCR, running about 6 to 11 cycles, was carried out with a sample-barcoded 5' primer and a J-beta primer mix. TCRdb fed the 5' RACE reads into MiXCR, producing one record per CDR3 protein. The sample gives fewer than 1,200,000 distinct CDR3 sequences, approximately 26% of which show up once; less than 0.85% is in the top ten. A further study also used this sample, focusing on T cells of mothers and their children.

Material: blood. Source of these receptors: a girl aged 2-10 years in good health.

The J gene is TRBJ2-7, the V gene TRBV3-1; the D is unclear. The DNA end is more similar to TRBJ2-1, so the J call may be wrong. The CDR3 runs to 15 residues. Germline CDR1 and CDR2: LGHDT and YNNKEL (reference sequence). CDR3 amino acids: CASSQDVGSYNEQFF. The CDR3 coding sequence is TGTGCCAGCAGCCAAGATGTCGGCTCCTACAATGAGCAGTTCTTC.

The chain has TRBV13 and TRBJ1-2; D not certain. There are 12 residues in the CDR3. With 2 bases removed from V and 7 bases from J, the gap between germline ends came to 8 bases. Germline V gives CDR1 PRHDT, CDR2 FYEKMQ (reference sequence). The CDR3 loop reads CASSLIGSGYTF. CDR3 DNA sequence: TGTGCCAGCAGCTTAATTGGCAGTGGCTACACCTTC.

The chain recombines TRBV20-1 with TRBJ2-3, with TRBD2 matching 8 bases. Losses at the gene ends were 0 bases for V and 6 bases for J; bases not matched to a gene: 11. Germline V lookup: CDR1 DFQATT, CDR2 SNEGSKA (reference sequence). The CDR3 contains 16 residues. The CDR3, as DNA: TGCAGTGCTAGAGATCTTACTAGCGGAGCTATTGATACGCAGTATTTT. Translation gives CSARDLTSGAIDTQYF.

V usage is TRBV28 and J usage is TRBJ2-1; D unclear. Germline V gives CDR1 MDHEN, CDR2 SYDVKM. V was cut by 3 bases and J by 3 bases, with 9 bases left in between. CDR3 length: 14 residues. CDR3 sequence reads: CASSLMVVYNEQFF. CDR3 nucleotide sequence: TGTGCCAGCAGTTTGATGGTCGTCTACAATGAGCAGTTCTTC. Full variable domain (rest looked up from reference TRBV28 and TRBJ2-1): DVKVTQSSRYLVKRTGEKVFLECVQDMDHENMFWYRQDPGLGLRLIYFSYDVKMKEKGDIPEGYSVSREKKERFSLILESASTNQTSMYLCASSLMVVYNEQFFGPGTRLTVL.

The CDR3, as DNA: TGCAGTGCTAGAGATTCTAGATCCGATGAAAAACTGTTTTTT. It encodes CSARDSRSDEKLFF. The rearrangement links TRBV20-1 to TRBJ1-4; D is undetermined. Germline values: CDR1 DFQATT, CDR2 SNEGSKA (reference sequence). Trimming took off 0 bases at V and 6 bases at J, with 11 bases between the two ends. This CDR3 is 14 amino acids long.

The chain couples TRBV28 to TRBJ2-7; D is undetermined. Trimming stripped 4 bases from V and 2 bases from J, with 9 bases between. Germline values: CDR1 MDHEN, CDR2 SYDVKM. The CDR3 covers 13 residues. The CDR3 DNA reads TGTGCCAGCAGTTCGACACCTACCTACGAGCAGTACTTC. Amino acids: CASSSTPTYEQYF.

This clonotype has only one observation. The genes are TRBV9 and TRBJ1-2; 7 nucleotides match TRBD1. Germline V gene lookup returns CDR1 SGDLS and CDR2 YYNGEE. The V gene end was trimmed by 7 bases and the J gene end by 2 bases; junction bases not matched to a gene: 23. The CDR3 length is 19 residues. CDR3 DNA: TGTGCCAGCCGCAAGTGGGGGACAGATCTTGATCCTTCGAACTATGGCTACACCTTC. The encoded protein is CASRKWGTDLDPSNYGYTF. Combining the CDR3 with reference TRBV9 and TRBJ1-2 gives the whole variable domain DSGVTQTPKHLITATGQRVTLRCSPRSGDLSVYWYQQSLDQGLQFLIQYYNGEERAKGNILERFSAQQFPDLHSELNLSSLELGDSALYFCASRKWGTDLDPSNYGYTFGSGTRLTVV.

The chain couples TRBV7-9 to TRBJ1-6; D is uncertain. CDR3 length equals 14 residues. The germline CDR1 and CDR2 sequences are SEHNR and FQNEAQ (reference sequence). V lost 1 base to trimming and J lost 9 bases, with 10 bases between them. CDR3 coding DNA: TGTGCCAGCAGCTTAGACTCGGTAATTTCACCCCTCCACTTT. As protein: CASSLDSVISPLHF.

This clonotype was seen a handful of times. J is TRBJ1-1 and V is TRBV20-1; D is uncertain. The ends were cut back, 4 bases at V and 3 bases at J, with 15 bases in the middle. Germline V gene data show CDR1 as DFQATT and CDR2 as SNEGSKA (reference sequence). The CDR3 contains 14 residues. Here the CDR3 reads CSAMAPPPHTEAFF. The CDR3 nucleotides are TGCAGTGCTATGGCCCCTCCCCCCCACACTGAAGCTTTCTTT.

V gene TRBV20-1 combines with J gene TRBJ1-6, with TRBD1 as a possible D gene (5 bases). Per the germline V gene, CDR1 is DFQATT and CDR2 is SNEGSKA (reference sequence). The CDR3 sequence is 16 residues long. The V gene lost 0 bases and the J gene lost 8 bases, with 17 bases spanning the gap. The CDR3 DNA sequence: TGCAGTGCTAGAGACCCAAAGGCAGGGATCGATTCACCCCTCCACTTT. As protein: CSARDPKAGIDSPLHF.

The CDR3 here is CASSQEDRYIRGEQFF. The CDR3 DNA reads TGTGCCAGCAGCCAAGAGGATAGGTACATTCGGGGTGAGCAGTTCTTC. This rearrangement joins TRBV3-1 to TRBJ2-1, with D possibly TRBD2 on 5 matching bases. This CDR3 is 16 amino acids long. V lost 0 bases and J 9 bases, leaving 18 bases between the germline ends. CDR1 is LGHDT, CDR2 YNNKEL, per germline (reference sequence).

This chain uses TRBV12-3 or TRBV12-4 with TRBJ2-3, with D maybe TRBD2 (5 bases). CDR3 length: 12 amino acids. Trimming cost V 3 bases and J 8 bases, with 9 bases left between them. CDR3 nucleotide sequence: TGTGCCAGCAGTTTTCCGGGATTTACGCAGTATTTT. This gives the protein CASSFPGFTQYF.